Shown below are 10 T cell receptor beta chains from a single sample sequenced in a study of human T cells and chemical hapten exposure. MiXCR, applied by TCRdb to the RACE reads, yields one record per CDR3 protein. The data show about 340,000 distinct CDR3 sequences, with around 6.9% seen just once and approximately 8% held by the top ten. The time point was: patch test 1, 2 weeks after DPC sensitization. The treatment here: therapeutic diphenylcyclopropenone sensitization with weekly scalp DPC. Here the sequenced sample was whole blood, taken in connection with sensitization to the hapten diphenylcyclopropenone (DPC). The origin of the receptors is a woman between 18 and 30 years old with alopecia areata. Some clones in this sample may be carry-over from other donors' samples.

Ten or more counts support this clonotype. J is TRBJ2-1 and V is TRBV29-1; no clear D. Germline CDR1 is SQVTM and CDR2 is ANQGSEA. The CDR3 totals 12 residues. V was trimmed by 4 bases and J by 5 bases, leaving 9 bases between them. This CDR3 is CSVARYDNEQFF. The CDR3 DNA reads as TGCAGCGTTGCTAGGTACGACAATGAGCAGTTCTTC.

The chain has TRBV6-2 or TRBV6-3 and TRBJ2-3; 7 bases match TRBD2. Germline lookup yields CDR1 MNHEY and CDR2 SVGEGT. The CDR3 contains 15 residues. The ends lost 1 base at V and 6 bases at J; junction bases unmatched: 7. The CDR3 DNA is TGTGCCAGCAGTTACTTCGGGGGGACGGAGGATACGCAGTATTTT. It codes for CASSYFGGTEDTQYF.

This clonotype was observed a handful of times. The chain uses TRBV4-1 and TRBJ1-4, with D maybe TRBD1 (6 bases). Germline values: CDR1 MGHRA, CDR2 YSYEKL. The CDR3 runs 14 residues. V lost 1 base, J lost 6 bases, and 9 bases lay in between. CDR3 residues: CASSQGQVYEKLFF. Here the CDR3 DNA reads TGCGCCAGCAGCCAAGGACAGGTATATGAAAAACTGTTTTTT.

This clonotype occurred a few times. The V and J genes are TRBV6-6 and TRBJ1-1; 8 positions match TRBD1. Looked up from germline, CDR1 is MNHNY and CDR2 is SVGAGI (reference sequence). The V gene end was trimmed by 4 bases and the J gene end by 0 bases; junction bases not matched to a gene: 4. The CDR3 extends over 15 amino acids. CDR3 sequence: CASSSSQGVNTEAFF. CDR3 coding DNA: TGTGCCAGCAGTTCGTCACAGGGGGTGAACACTGAAGCTTTCTTT.

The chain has TRBV20-1 and TRBJ1-2; tentatively, D is TRBD1 (6 bases). The CDR3 is 10 residues long. The V end was cut by 8 bases, the J end by 3 bases, with 7 bases between. The V gene's germline CDR1 is DFQATT and CDR2 SNEGSKA (reference sequence). CDR3 coding DNA: TGCAGTCCAGGGGACTATGGCTACACCTTC. It codes for CSPGDYGYTF.

The rearrangement joins TRBV3-1 to TRBJ2-7; no definite D call. The CDR3 runs to 14 residues. V was clipped by 7 bases and J by 1 base, with 14 bases between them. Germline lookup yields CDR1 LGHDT and CDR2 YNNKEL (reference sequence). CDR3 nucleotides: TGTGCCAGCACCCCGTTTATAACTTCCTACGAGCAGTACTTC. Protein product: CASTPFITSYEQYF.

This clonotype appeared many times. The chain couples TRBV20-1 to TRBJ1-2; D remains unclear. Germline V lookup: CDR1 DFQATT, CDR2 SNEGSKA (reference sequence). The CDR3 is 12 residues long. Between the trimmed V and J ends, which lost 0 bases and 4 bases, there was a span of 6 bases. This chain's CDR3 is CSARDQFYGYTF. In nucleotides, the CDR3 is TGCAGTGCTAGAGACCAGTTCTATGGCTACACCTTC.

This clonotype was recorded at least ten times. The V and J genes are TRBV7-3 and TRBJ1-1; no clear D gene. CDR3 length equals 14 residues. Trimming removed 2 bases from V and 3 bases from J, with 10 bases in between. The V gene's germline CDR1 is SGHTA and CDR2 FQGTGA. The CDR3 nucleotides read TGTGCCAGCAGCTTAGGTCCGGGCGACACTGAAGCTTTCTTT. As protein: CASSLGPGDTEAFF.

This clonotype has only a few counts. The rearrangement links TRBV5-4 to TRBJ2-3, with D unclear. This CDR3 has 17 amino acids. Trimming cost V 0 bases and J 0 bases, with 14 bases left between them. CDR1 is SGHNT and CDR2 is YYREEE in the germline V gene (reference sequence). CDR3 protein: CASSLEDGLPSTDTQYF. The CDR3 nucleotides are TGTGCCAGCAGCTTGGAAGACGGGTTGCCTAGCACAGATACGCAGTATTTT.

This clonotype came up many times. This rearrangement joins TRBV4-3 to TRBJ2-3, with TRBD2 matching 8 bases. V trimming: 1 base; J trimming: 1 base; junction bases outside the gene matches: 4. CDR3 size: 16 residues. CDR1 LGHNA and CDR2 YSLEER come from the germline V gene. In nucleotides, the CDR3 is TGCGCCAGCAGCCAAGGAAATAGCGGGGGCACAGATACGCAGTATTTT. It is translated as CASSQGNSGGTDTQYF.